This T cell receptor beta chain was recovered during a study of blood T cell repertoires in COVID-19. About the research overall: Specimens from acute and convalescent COVID-19 originated in the United States, Italy and Spain.

Original processing methods: From reference gene primer amplification, estimates of nucleated cell counts were derived. Repertoires were generated with immunoSEQ multiplex PCR, while TCRdb's copy carries only in-frame clones and drops some. V, J and clone size are taken as reported in that table, and D and trimming were inferred from the DNA itself. The sample holds over 200,000 clones; more than 65% are singletons and the top ten take 2% to 2.5%. Germline lookup yields CDR1 SGHKS and CDR2 YYEKEE (reference sequence). The CDR3 length is 16 residues. J gave up 3 bases and V 4 bases, and 12 bases lay outside the gene matches.

This chain joins TRBV5-5 and TRBJ2-7; TRBD2 aligns across 8 bases. Sequences were obtained from peripheral blood. This TCR was sampled from a middle-aged man who had recovered from COVID-19. In DNA form, the CDR3 reads TGTGCCAGCAGCCGCACCGGGACTAGTATAAGCTACGAGCAGTACTTC. This sequence encodes CASSRTGTSISYEQYF.